This is a list of T cell receptor beta chains from one sample in a study of T cells after yellow fever vaccination. In TCRdb, the 5' RACE reads were re-called with MiXCR into one record per CDR3 protein. The sample holds hundreds of thousands of distinct CDR3 sequences, about 19% seen once. The sequencing used PBMCs, collected 15 days after the yellow fever booster vaccination. The receptors here all came from a man aged 25 to 40 who received the YFV17D yellow fever vaccine. Both conserved end residues are part of each CDR3. Size values are once, few and many counts, or a class for expanded clones, and some rows have none.

J gene: TRBJ1-1; V gene: TRBV7-9; CDR3 length: 14; clone size: many; CDR3 protein: CASSLDRLNTEAFF
J gene: TRBJ2-7; V gene: TRBV6-2/TRBV6-3; CDR3 length: 15; clone size: few; CDR3 protein: CASSPYGGRLYEQYF
J gene: TRBJ2-1; V gene: TRBV18; CDR3 length: 16; clone size: .; CDR3 protein: CASSPPAPVAPNEQFF
J gene: TRBJ2-3; V gene: TRBV2; CDR3 length: 14; clone size: .; CDR3 protein: CASSASTTIDTQYF
J gene: TRBJ2-5; V gene: TRBV12-3/TRBV12-4; CDR3 length: 15; clone size: .; CDR3 protein: CASSLRGLPQETQYF
J gene: TRBJ1-6; V gene: TRBV5-1; CDR3 length: 15; clone size: many; CDR3 protein: CASSLDPGDSSPLHF
J gene: TRBJ2-7; V gene: TRBV19; CDR3 length: 14; clone size: .; CDR3 protein: CASRERAQVYEQYF
J gene: TRBJ2-3; V gene: TRBV20-1; CDR3 length: 12; clone size: .; CDR3 protein: CSARSGPDTQYF
J gene: TRBJ1-4; V gene: TRBV5-1; CDR3 length: 12; clone size: few; CDR3 protein: CASSADSVRLFF
J gene: TRBJ2-7; V gene: TRBV5-5; CDR3 length: 14; clone size: .; CDR3 protein: CASSWGQGSYEQYF